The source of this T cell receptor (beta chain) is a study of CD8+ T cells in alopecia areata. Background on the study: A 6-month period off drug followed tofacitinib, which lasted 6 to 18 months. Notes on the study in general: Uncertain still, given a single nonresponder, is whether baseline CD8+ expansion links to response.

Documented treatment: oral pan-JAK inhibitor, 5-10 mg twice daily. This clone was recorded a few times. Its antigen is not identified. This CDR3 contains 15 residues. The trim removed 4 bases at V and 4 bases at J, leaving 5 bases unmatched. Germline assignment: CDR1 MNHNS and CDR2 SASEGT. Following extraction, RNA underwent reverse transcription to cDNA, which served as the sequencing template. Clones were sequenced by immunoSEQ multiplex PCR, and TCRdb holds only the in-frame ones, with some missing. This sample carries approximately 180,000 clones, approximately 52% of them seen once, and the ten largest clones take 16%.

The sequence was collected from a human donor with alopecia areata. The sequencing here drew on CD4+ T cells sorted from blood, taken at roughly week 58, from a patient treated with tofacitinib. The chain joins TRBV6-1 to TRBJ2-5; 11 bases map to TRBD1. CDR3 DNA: TGTGCCAGCAGTGGCCGGGACAGGGGGTTAGAGACCCAGTACTTC. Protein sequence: CASSGRDRGLETQYF.